These 29 T cell receptor beta chains were sequenced from one sample in a study of T cells in localized non-small cell lung cancer. Profiling relied on immunoSEQ multiplex PCR, and the TCRdb table lists in-frame clones only, not all of them. The table shows fewer than 45,000 clones, with 85% to 90% occurring only once. Sequencing was performed on peripheral blood, taken before any cancer treatment. All receptors come from a female donor older than 55 with stage I squamous cell lung carcinoma.

The rearrangement joins TRBV30 to TRBJ2-3; TRBD2 matches 7 bases. Germline V gene data show CDR1 as GTSNPN and CDR2 as SVGIG (reference sequence). The CDR3 is made up of 18 amino acids. The CDR3 here is CATGASGEGRGGTDTQYF. The DNA for the CDR3 is TGTGCGACCGGGGCTAGCGGAGAGGGGAGGGGAGGCACAGATACGCAGTATTTT.

The rearrangement links TRBV9 to TRBJ2-1; 9 positions match TRBD2. Looked up from germline, CDR1 is SGDLS and CDR2 is YYNGEE. The CDR3 spans 16 residues. Germline trimming cut 4 bases from V and 0 bases from J; bases unmatched to any gene: 5. Written as DNA, the CDR3 is TGTGCCAGCAGCTTTAGCGGGAGCCACTCCTACAATGAGCAGTTCTTC. Its protein product is CASSFSGSHSYNEQFF.

The J gene is TRBJ2-7, the V gene TRBV7-9; D may be TRBD1 or TRBD2 (5 bases each). Germline V gene lookup returns CDR1 SEHNR and CDR2 FQNEAQ (reference sequence). Trimming shortened V by 5 bases and J by 6 bases, and 23 bases separated the two germline ends. The CDR3 extends over 16 amino acids. CDR3 in amino acids: CASSPPPRGGVLEQYF. In nucleotides, the CDR3 is TGTGCCAGCAGCCCCCCCCCGCGTGGGGGAGTCCTCGAGCAGTACTTC. Using reference TRBV7-9 and TRBJ2-7 for the parts outside the CDR3, the full variable domain is DTGVSQNPRHKITKRGQNVTFRCDPISEHNRLYWYRQTLGQGPEFLTYFQNEAQLEKSRLLSDRFSAERPKGSFSTLEIQRTEQGDSAMYLCASSPPPRGGVLEQYFGPGTRLTVT.

This clone was recorded once. The J gene is TRBJ2-1, the V gene TRBV29-1, with TRBD2 identical over 8 bases. The V and J ends lost 2 bases and 7 bases, in that order; junction bases with no gene match: 13. Germline V CDR1 and CDR2: SQVTM, ANQGSEA. The CDR3 totals 16 residues. In DNA, the CDR3 is TGCAGCGTTGAAACCCGACTAGCGCCGGGGTCAAATGAGCAGTTCTTC. This codes for CSVETRLAPGSNEQFF.

Note on this clone: A read error may account for a junction end that differs from germline. The chain links TRBV27 to TRBJ1-5, with D maybe TRBD1 (5 bases). The CDR3 is made up of 12 amino acids. Germline V gene lookup returns CDR1 MNHEY and CDR2 SMNVEV (reference sequence). The CDR3 DNA is TGTGCCAGCAGTTTAAGAAAGGGGCCTTACCCTTTT. It codes for CASSLRKGPYPF.

This sequence joins TRBV27 and TRBJ2-3; the D gene could be TRBD1 or TRBD2 (5 bases each). The CDR3 totals 15 residues. Germline-derived CDR1 and CDR2 are MNHEY and SMNVEV (reference sequence). V shed 3 bases and J shed 9 bases, with 19 bases lying between them. The CDR3 sequence: CASSFRDGTLETQYF. The DNA of the CDR3 is TGTGCCAGCAGTTTCCGGGACGGGACCCTAGAAACGCAGTATTTT.

The rearrangement joins TRBV27 to TRBJ1-5; possible D gene TRBD1, 6 bases. This CDR3 has 15 residues. In germline, CDR1 is MNHEY, CDR2 SMNVEV (reference sequence). V was cut by 4 bases and J by 2 bases, with 12 bases left in between. The CDR3 loop reads CASSSGVTGNQPQHF. The CDR3 DNA is TGTGCCAGCAGTTCAGGGGTTACGGGCAATCAGCCCCAGCATTTT.

This chain joins TRBV6-5 and TRBJ2-1; tentatively, D is TRBD2 (6 bases). The V gene lost 3 bases and the J gene lost 4 bases, with 13 bases spanning the gap. The V gene's germline CDR1 is MNHEY and CDR2 SVGAGI. The CDR3 contains 15 residues. The CDR3 loop reads CASSYTGVGYNEQFF. The CDR3 DNA sequence: TGTGCCAGCAGTTATACGGGGGTGGGATACAATGAGCAGTTCTTC.

The chain carries TRBV4-3 and TRBJ1-1, with D tentatively TRBD1 (5 bases). The germline V gene has CDR1 LGHNA and CDR2 YSLEER. This CDR3 has 15 residues. V was clipped by 2 bases and J by 1 base, with 11 bases between them. CDR3 in DNA: TGCGCCAGCAGCCAAAATGACAGACCGAACACTGAAGCTTTCTTT. It is translated as CASSQNDRPNTEAFF.

This chain uses TRBV19 with TRBJ2-1; D perhaps matches TRBD1 (5 bases). Germline-derived CDR1 and CDR2 are LNHDA and SQIVND (reference sequence). The CDR3 consists of 12 residues. V was pared by 3 bases and J by 12 bases, with 12 bases between. This CDR3 reads CASSITGLGQFF. DNA for the CDR3: TGTGCCAGTAGTATCACAGGTTTAGGGCAGTTCTTC.

This clone was observed a single time. The genes are TRBV5-1 and TRBJ2-3, with TRBD1 matching over 9 bases. Germline lookup yields CDR1 SGHRS and CDR2 YFSETQ. This CDR3 has 15 residues. J gave up 3 bases and V 0 bases, and 2 bases lay outside the gene matches. CDR3 nucleotides: TGCGCCAGCAGCTTGGTAGGACAGGGGACAGATACGCAGTATTTT. Amino acid sequence: CASSLVGQGTDTQYF.

The V call is TRBV7-2, the J call TRBJ2-1; 11 bases fit TRBD2. In germline, CDR1 is SGHTA, CDR2 FQGNSA. This CDR3 has 19 amino acids. After removal of 5 bases from V and 7 bases from J, the junction contained 19 bases not matched to a gene. Here the CDR3 DNA reads TGTGCCAGCAGCACCCGACAGGGGCCCTTAGCGGGAGGGCCAAATGAGCAGTTCTTC. Its translation is CASSTRQGPLAGGPNEQFF. The variable domain in full, with the rest retrieved from reference TRBV7-2 and TRBJ2-1, is GAGVSQSPSNKVTEKGKDVELRCDPISGHTALYWYRQSLGQGLEFLIYFQGNSAPDKSGLPSDRFSAERTGGSVSTLTIQRTQQEDSAVYLCASSTRQGPLAGGPNEQFFGPGTRLTVL.

J is TRBJ2-3 and V is TRBV5-4; maybe TRBD1 (5 bases). This CDR3 spans 15 amino acids. Germline-derived CDR1 and CDR2 are SGHNT and YYREEE (reference sequence). Trimming pared 2 bases from V and 0 bases from J, leaving 10 bases between. The CDR3 spells CASSFGAPSTDTQYF. CDR3 sequence (DNA): TGTGCCAGCAGCTTTGGGGCTCCTAGCACAGATACGCAGTATTTT.

This clone was seen a handful of times. The chain links TRBV4-3 to TRBJ1-4; a weak D match, TRBD1 (5 bases). The CDR3 runs to 15 residues. Per the germline V gene, CDR1 is LGHNA and CDR2 is YSLEER. Between the trimmed V and J ends, which lost 5 bases and 1 base, there was a span of 11 bases. The DNA of the CDR3 is TGCGCCAGCAGCTCAGGTGGGGGAACTAATGAAAAACTGTTTTTT. Translated: CASSSGGGTNEKLFF.

In its sample, this clone was seen a few times. The chain is built from TRBV18 and TRBJ2-5; D not resolved. This CDR3 contains 13 residues. V was shortened by 4 bases and J by 2 bases, with 8 bases between the two germline ends. Germline assignment: CDR1 KGHSH and CDR2 LQKENI. The CDR3, as DNA: TGTGCCAGCTCACGGATAGGGCAAGAGACCCAGTACTTC. This encodes CASSRIGQETQYF.

The chain uses TRBV27 and TRBJ1-2, with 9 bases that match TRBD1. Germline lookup yields CDR1 MNHEY and CDR2 SMNVEV (reference sequence). Trimming took 6 bases from V and 8 from J; bases not matched to a gene: 7. The CDR3 spans 13 residues. This CDR3 is CASRQQGAGGYTF. CDR3 DNA: TGTGCCAGCAGGCAACAGGGGGCGGGCGGCTACACCTTC.

The chain links TRBV25-1 to TRBJ1-6; D possibly corresponds to TRBD1 (6 bases). Trimming left V 5 bases short and J 4 bases short, with 12 bases between. CDR1 is MGHDK, CDR2 SYGVNS, per germline. The CDR3 consists of 15 residues. The CDR3 DNA reads TGTGCCAGCAGTCACGGACAGCTATATAATTCACCCCTCCACTTT. Protein sequence: CASSHGQLYNSPLHF.

The V gene is TRBV11-2, the J gene TRBJ1-2, with 9 positions matching TRBD1. Germline V gene data show CDR1 as SGHAT and CDR2 as FQNNGV. The CDR3 consists of 15 residues. The trim removed 5 bases at V and 10 bases at J, leaving 14 bases unmatched. CDR3 amino acids: CASSARQGGQGSYTF. CDR3 DNA: TGTGCCAGCAGCGCAAGACAGGGGGGACAAGGGTCCTACACCTTC.

The genes are TRBV29-1 and TRBJ1-3; TRBD1 matches 8 bases. Germline assignment: CDR1 SQVTM and CDR2 ANQGSEA. V lost 7 bases to trimming and J lost 0 bases; unmatched junction nucleotides: 2. The length of the CDR3 is 13 residues. The DNA for the CDR3 is TGCAGCGCCGGACAGGGCTCTGGAAACACCATATATTTT. Protein sequence: CSAGQGSGNTIYF.

In DNA, the CDR3 is TGTGCCAGTCTGAACCGACAGGGGGCGGGCACTGAAGCTTTCTTT. Amino acids: CASLNRQGAGTEAFF. The chain uses TRBV19 and TRBJ1-1; 10 bases are a match to TRBD1. The V gene end was trimmed by 8 bases and the J gene end by 4 bases; junction bases not matched to a gene: 10. In germline, CDR1 is LNHDA, CDR2 SQIVND (reference sequence). CDR3 length: 15 amino acids.

The chain has TRBV7-9 and TRBJ2-6; 7 bases agree with TRBD2. J gave up 0 bases and V 4 bases, and 6 bases lay outside the gene matches. The germline CDR1 and CDR2 sequences are SEHNR and FQNEAQ (reference sequence). This CDR3 has 17 amino acids. In DNA form, the CDR3 reads TGTGCCAGCAGCTCCGGGCTAGCGGTCTCTGGGGCCAACGTCCTGACTTTC. This sequence encodes CASSSGLAVSGANVLTF.

The V call is TRBV19, the J call TRBJ1-1; weak D call: TRBD1 (6 bases). The V end lost 3 bases, the J end lost 4 bases, and 9 bases lay between the germline ends. CDR1 LNHDA and CDR2 SQIVND come from the germline V gene (reference sequence). The CDR3 is 13 residues long. CDR3 nucleotide sequence: TGTGCCAGTAGTATCAGGGGTCGCACTGAAGCTTTCTTT. It is translated as CASSIRGRTEAFF.

The CDR3 nucleotides are TGTGCCAGCAGCTTCGACGGTACTGGGGACACTGAAGCTTTCTTT. Residues: CASSFDGTGDTEAFF. The chain recombines TRBV7-2 with TRBJ1-1; no definite D call. V lost 3 bases, J lost 3 bases, and 14 bases lay in between. Germline CDR1 SGHTA, CDR2 FQGNSA. CDR3 size: 15 residues.

This clone has more than one count but fewer than ten. V usage is TRBV19 and J usage is TRBJ1-3; D unresolved. Trimming stripped 6 bases from V and 3 bases from J, with 6 bases between. CDR3 size: 12 residues. Germline CDR1 and CDR2: LNHDA and SQIVND (reference sequence). The CDR3 region is CASSPIGNTIYF. For the CDR3, the DNA is TGTGCCAGTAGCCCGATTGGAAACACCATATATTTT.

The chain uses TRBV2 and TRBJ1-5; TRBD1 might be the D (5 bases). V gave up 4 bases and J gave up 3 bases, with 10 bases separating them. CDR3 length: 14 amino acids. CDR1 is SNHLY and CDR2 is FYNNEI in the germline V gene. CDR3 coding DNA: TGTGCCAGCAGTGGCGCAGGGCCCAATCAGCCCCAGCATTTT. It specifies CASSGAGPNQPQHF. Supplemented by reference TRBV2 and TRBJ1-5, the full variable domain reads EPEVTQTPSHQVTQMGQEVILRCVPISNHLYFYWYRQILGQKVEFLVSFYNNEISEKSEIFDDQFSVERPDGSNFTLKIRSTKLEDSAMYFCASSGAGPNQPQHFGDGTRLSIL.

V and J are TRBV7-3 and TRBJ2-6; 8 bases agree with TRBD1. Germline loops: CDR1 SGHTA, CDR2 FQGTGA. The CDR3 loop spans 18 amino acids. With V trimmed by 0 bases and J by 0 bases, 4 bases remained unmatched. The CDR3 bases are TGTGCCAGCAGCTTAACGACAGGGGCCGTCTCTGGGGCCAACGTCCTGACTTTC. Its translation is CASSLTTGAVSGANVLTF.

The chain has TRBV10-1 and TRBJ2-5; 9 nucleotides agree with TRBD1. The CDR3 is made up of 13 amino acids. After removal of 6 bases from V and 6 bases from J, the junction contained 5 bases not matched to a gene. Per the germline V gene, CDR1 is WNHNN and CDR2 is SYGVQD (reference sequence). The CDR3 loop is CASRDRGWKTQYF. In DNA form, the CDR3 reads TGCGCCAGCAGGGACAGGGGTTGGAAGACCCAGTACTTC.

This chain uses TRBV6-5 with TRBJ2-3; TRBD1 or TRBD2 may be the D gene (5 bases each). Between the trimmed V and J ends, which lost 6 bases and 2 bases, there was a span of 15 bases. Germline V gives CDR1 MNHEY, CDR2 SVGAGI. This CDR3 comprises 15 residues. The CDR3: CASREVGGNTDTQYF. The CDR3 nucleotides read TGTGCCAGCAGGGAGGTTGGGGGAAACACAGATACGCAGTATTTT.

The chain combines TRBV29-1 with TRBJ2-3, with a possible D match to TRBD1 (8 bases). The V gene's germline CDR1 is SQVTM and CDR2 ANQGSEA. V lost 6 bases to trimming and J lost 2 bases, with 15 bases between them. The CDR3 spans 14 residues. CDR3 DNA: TGCAGCGTCTACAGGGGGGGTGACACAGATACGCAGTATTTT. The encoded protein is CSVYRGGDTDTQYF.